This is a list of T cell receptor beta chains from one sample in a study of T cells after yellow fever vaccination. TCRdb itself ran the 5' RACE reads through MiXCR, one entry per CDR3 protein. The data hold some 400,000 distinct CDR3 sequences, with roughly 6.1% observed a single time. The source material was PBMCs, sampled 5 days after the yellow fever booster vaccination. All receptors derive from a man aged 25-40 years who received the YFV17D yellow fever vaccine. CDR3s include the opening cysteine and the closing phenylalanine or tryptophan. The D gene is left open where the match is weak. Not all rows give a size; the values are once, few, many and, for expanded clones, a class.

clone_size: many
j_call: TRBJ2-3
v_call: TRBV29-1
d_call: -
cdr3_aa: CSVLASRSTDTQYF
cdr3_nt: TGCAGCGTCCTTGCTAGCCGTAGCACAGATACGCAGTATTTT

clone_size: many
j_call: TRBJ2-2
v_call: TRBV5-1
d_call: TRBD1
cdr3_aa: CASQTGSGELFF
cdr3_nt: TGCGCCAGCCAGACAGGGTCCGGGGAGCTGTTTTTT

clone_size: few
j_call: TRBJ2-1
v_call: TRBV19
d_call: TRBD2
cdr3_aa: CASRKGTSGTTYNEQFF
cdr3_nt: TGTGCCAGTAGAAAAGGGACTAGCGGGACTACCTACAATGAGCAGTTCTTC

clone_size: -
j_call: TRBJ2-3
v_call: TRBV4-3
d_call: TRBD2
cdr3_aa: CASSQAAGVDTQYF
cdr3_nt: TGCGCCAGCAGCCAAGCAGCGGGAGTCGATACGCAGTATTTT

clone_size: few
j_call: TRBJ2-1
v_call: TRBV6-5
d_call: TRBD2
cdr3_aa: CASSYLSGGRTYNEQFF
cdr3_nt: TGTGCCAGCAGTTACCTGAGTGGCGGGAGGACCTACAATGAGCAGTTCTTC

clone_size: few
j_call: TRBJ2-1
v_call: TRBV24-1
d_call: TRBD2
cdr3_aa: CATSQGDRDGTSGPLYNEQFF
cdr3_nt: TGTGCCACCAGTCAGGGGGACAGGGACGGGACTAGCGGCCCCCTTTACAATGAGCAGTTCTTC

clone_size: -
j_call: TRBJ2-3
v_call: TRBV12-3/TRBV12-4
d_call: TRBD1
cdr3_aa: CASRDDRAMTDTQYF
cdr3_nt: TGTGCCAGCAGGGACGACAGGGCGATGACAGATACGCAGTATTTT

clone_size: many
j_call: TRBJ2-4
v_call: TRBV7-8
d_call: -
cdr3_aa: CASSPRDDKNIQYF
cdr3_nt: TGTGCCAGCAGCCCCCGGGACGACAAAAACATTCAGTACTTC

clone_size: -
j_call: TRBJ2-3
v_call: TRBV2
d_call: -
cdr3_aa: CASRRGSSTDTQYF
cdr3_nt: TGTGCCAGCAGGAGGGGCAGTAGCACAGATACGCAGTATTTT

clone_size: many
j_call: TRBJ2-2
v_call: TRBV12-3/TRBV12-4
d_call: TRBD1
cdr3_aa: CASSLSRGHSGELFF
cdr3_nt: TGTGCCAGCAGTTTATCTAGGGGGCATAGCGGGGAGCTGTTTTTT

clone_size: few
j_call: TRBJ1-1
v_call: TRBV18
d_call: TRBD1
cdr3_aa: CASSPSRQGVGEAFF
cdr3_nt: TGTGCCAGCTCACCTTCGCGACAGGGGGTGGGTGAAGCTTTCTTT

clone_size: many
j_call: TRBJ1-2
v_call: TRBV9
d_call: -
cdr3_aa: CASSVGGENYGYTF
cdr3_nt: TGTGCCAGCAGCGTAGGAGGAGAGAACTATGGCTACACCTTC

clone_size: few
j_call: TRBJ2-7
v_call: TRBV6-1
d_call: -
cdr3_aa: CASRNLGGGEYEQYF
cdr3_nt: TGTGCCAGCAGGAACCTGGGTGGAGGGGAATACGAGCAGTACTTC

clone_size: few
j_call: TRBJ2-3
v_call: TRBV20-1
d_call: TRBD2
cdr3_aa: CSAFRRTSSTDTQYF
cdr3_nt: TGCAGTGCCTTTCGCCGGACTAGCAGCACAGATACGCAGTATTTT

clone_size: many
j_call: TRBJ2-1
v_call: TRBV20-1
d_call: -
cdr3_aa: CSARIAPDPSYNEQFF
cdr3_nt: TGCAGTGCTAGAATCGCCCCGGATCCCTCCTACAATGAGCAGTTCTTC

clone_size: many
j_call: TRBJ2-5
v_call: TRBV6-4
d_call: TRBD1
cdr3_aa: CASSHLPGQGARVAQETQYF
cdr3_nt: TGTGCCAGCAGTCATCTACCTGGACAGGGGGCGCGGGTAGCGCAAGAGACCCAGTACTTC

clone_size: few
j_call: TRBJ1-1
v_call: TRBV23-1
d_call: -
cdr3_aa: CASRPAQRGTEAFF
cdr3_nt: TGCGCCAGCAGACCAGCGCAGCGGGGCACTGAAGCTTTCTTT

clone_size: -
j_call: TRBJ2-5
v_call: TRBV14
d_call: -
cdr3_aa: CASSPIRVASLVETQYF
cdr3_nt: TGTGCCAGCAGCCCGATCCGGGTAGCGAGTCTGGTAGAGACCCAGTACTTC

clone_size: many
j_call: TRBJ2-7
v_call: TRBV5-1
d_call: TRBD2
cdr3_aa: CASSSAGTSPYEQYF
cdr3_nt: TGCGCCAGCAGCTCTGCCGGGACTAGCCCCTACGAGCAGTACTTC

clone_size: -
j_call: TRBJ2-1
v_call: TRBV15
d_call: TRBD2
cdr3_aa: CATSREHGTSGKREQFF
cdr3_nt: TGTGCCACCAGCAGAGAGCACGGGACTAGCGGGAAACGTGAGCAGTTCTTC

clone_size: -
j_call: TRBJ2-3
v_call: TRBV5-4
d_call: TRBD1
cdr3_aa: CASSDGQGSTDTQYF
cdr3_nt: TGTGCCAGCAGTGACGGACAGGGCAGCACAGATACGCAGTATTTT

clone_size: few
j_call: TRBJ2-1
v_call: TRBV20-1
d_call: TRBD1
cdr3_aa: CSASFQGTGTGEQFF
cdr3_nt: TGCAGTGCTAGTTTCCAAGGGACAGGGACGGGTGAGCAGTTCTTC

clone_size: -
j_call: TRBJ2-3
v_call: TRBV29-1
d_call: -
cdr3_aa: CSVETGSGALDTQYF
cdr3_nt: TGCAGCGTTGAAACTGGGAGCGGCGCCTTGGATACGCAGTATTTT

clone_size: many
j_call: TRBJ2-7
v_call: TRBV7-9
d_call: -
cdr3_aa: CASSQTGSWEQYF
cdr3_nt: TGTGCCAGCAGCCAGACAGGTTCGTGGGAGCAGTACTTC

clone_size: few
j_call: TRBJ1-6
v_call: TRBV5-5
d_call: -
cdr3_aa: CASHAGGSWNSPLHF
cdr3_nt: TGTGCCAGCCACGCGGGGGGGTCATGGAATTCACCCCTCCACTTT

clone_size: many
j_call: TRBJ2-7
v_call: TRBV7-2
d_call: -
cdr3_aa: CASSRRVADYEQYF
cdr3_nt: TGTGCCAGCAGCCGCAGAGTAGCGGACTACGAGCAGTACTTC

clone_size: few
j_call: TRBJ2-2
v_call: TRBV11-1
d_call: TRBD2
cdr3_aa: CASSSQPGSGSQTGELFF
cdr3_nt: TGTGCCAGCAGCTCCCAGCCGGGAAGCGGGAGTCAGACCGGGGAGCTGTTTTTT

clone_size: few
j_call: TRBJ2-3
v_call: TRBV28
d_call: -
cdr3_aa: CASSFFSGNTDTQYF
cdr3_nt: TGTGCCAGCAGTTTTTTTAGCGGCAACACAGATACGCAGTATTTT

clone_size: -
j_call: TRBJ2-7
v_call: TRBV18
d_call: -
cdr3_aa: CASSPGSSAYEQYF
cdr3_nt: TGTGCCAGCTCACCAGGATCGAGCGCCTACGAGCAGTACTTC

clone_size: few
j_call: TRBJ2-1
v_call: TRBV6-1
d_call: TRBD2
cdr3_aa: CASRSREGHFDEQFF
cdr3_nt: TGTGCCAGCAGATCGCGGGAGGGCCACTTCGATGAGCAGTTCTTC

clone_size: few
j_call: TRBJ2-5
v_call: TRBV18
d_call: -
cdr3_aa: CASSPGISETQYF
cdr3_nt: TGTGCCAGCTCACCGGGGATTTCAGAGACCCAGTACTTC

clone_size: -
j_call: TRBJ2-7
v_call: TRBV20-1
d_call: TRBD2
cdr3_aa: CSARAPGTSGRAYEQYF
cdr3_nt: TGCAGTGCTAGAGCTCCGGGTACTAGCGGGAGGGCCTACGAGCAGTACTTC

clone_size: few
j_call: TRBJ1-1
v_call: TRBV21-1
d_call: -
cdr3_aa: CASSSQGEGPEAFF
cdr3_nt: TGTGCCAGCAGCAGTCAGGGGGAAGGTCCTGAAGCTTTCTTT

clone_size: -
j_call: TRBJ2-3
v_call: TRBV5-4
d_call: -
cdr3_aa: CASSFPGGTDTQYF
cdr3_nt: TGTGCCAGCAGCTTTCCGGGAGGCACAGATACGCAGTATTTT

clone_size: few
j_call: TRBJ1-6
v_call: TRBV4-2
d_call: -
cdr3_aa: CASSQDVQSVFSPLHF
cdr3_nt: TGTGCCAGCAGCCAAGATGTCCAGTCAGTCTTTTCACCCCTCCACTTT

clone_size: -
j_call: TRBJ2-3
v_call: TRBV20-1
d_call: -
cdr3_aa: CSARDGASSTDTQYF
cdr3_nt: TGCAGTGCTAGAGACGGGGCTTCTAGCACAGATACGCAGTATTTT

clone_size: -
j_call: TRBJ1-1
v_call: TRBV7-2
d_call: -
cdr3_aa: CASSPLNTEAFF
cdr3_nt: TGTGCCAGCTCGCCTTTGAACACTGAAGCTTTCTTT

clone_size: many
j_call: TRBJ2-5
v_call: TRBV4-3
d_call: TRBD2
cdr3_aa: CASSQEASGESTQYF
cdr3_nt: TGCGCCAGCAGCCAAGAGGCTAGCGGGGAATCGACCCAGTACTTC

clone_size: -
j_call: TRBJ2-7
v_call: TRBV20-1
d_call: TRBD2
cdr3_aa: CSAREGGSYEQYF
cdr3_nt: TGCAGTGCTAGAGAGGGCGGGAGCTACGAGCAGTACTTC

clone_size: -
j_call: TRBJ2-2
v_call: TRBV12-3/TRBV12-4
d_call: TRBD1
cdr3_aa: CASSGDSTRGQNTGELFF
cdr3_nt: TGTGCCAGCAGTGGCGACTCTACCAGGGGGCAGAACACCGGGGAGCTGTTTTTT

clone_size: -
j_call: TRBJ1-5
v_call: TRBV6-5
d_call: -
cdr3_aa: CASSYSPNQPQHF
cdr3_nt: TGTGCCAGCAGTTACTCGCCCAATCAGCCCCAGCATTTT

clone_size: many
j_call: TRBJ2-5
v_call: TRBV5-1
d_call: TRBD1
cdr3_aa: CASSRLPRGPQETQYF
cdr3_nt: TGCGCCAGCAGCAGACTCCCCAGGGGGCCCCAAGAGACCCAGTACTTC

clone_size: many
j_call: TRBJ2-4
v_call: TRBV28
d_call: -
cdr3_aa: CASFGGIKNIQYF
cdr3_nt: TGTGCCAGCTTTGGGGGGATAAAAAACATTCAGTACTTC

clone_size: -
j_call: TRBJ2-1
v_call: TRBV4-3
d_call: -
cdr3_aa: CASSRSSNEQFF
cdr3_nt: TGCGCCAGCAGCCGATCTAGCAATGAGCAGTTCTTC

clone_size: few
j_call: TRBJ2-4
v_call: TRBV18
d_call: -
cdr3_aa: CASSDRAKSLGLAKNIQYF
cdr3_nt: TGTGCCAGCTCGGACCGGGCCAAATCTCTGGGGCTAGCCAAAAACATTCAGTACTTC

clone_size: many
j_call: TRBJ2-7
v_call: TRBV21-1
d_call: -
cdr3_aa: CARLFGSYEQYF
cdr3_nt: TGTGCCAGGCTATTTGGCTCCTACGAGCAGTACTTC

clone_size: many
j_call: TRBJ2-1
v_call: TRBV30
d_call: -
cdr3_aa: CAWNPPGRLSSYNEQFF
cdr3_nt: TGTGCCTGGAACCCCCCCGGGCGCCTGAGCTCCTACAATGAGCAGTTCTTC

clone_size: many
j_call: TRBJ2-3
v_call: TRBV5-6
d_call: TRBD2
cdr3_aa: CASSRRTSGYTDTQYF
cdr3_nt: TGTGCCAGCAGTCGGAGGACTAGCGGATACACAGATACGCAGTATTTT

clone_size: many
j_call: TRBJ1-2
v_call: TRBV29-1
d_call: TRBD1
cdr3_aa: CSVPEQGWDYGYTF
cdr3_nt: TGCAGCGTTCCCGAACAGGGGTGGGACTATGGCTACACCTTC